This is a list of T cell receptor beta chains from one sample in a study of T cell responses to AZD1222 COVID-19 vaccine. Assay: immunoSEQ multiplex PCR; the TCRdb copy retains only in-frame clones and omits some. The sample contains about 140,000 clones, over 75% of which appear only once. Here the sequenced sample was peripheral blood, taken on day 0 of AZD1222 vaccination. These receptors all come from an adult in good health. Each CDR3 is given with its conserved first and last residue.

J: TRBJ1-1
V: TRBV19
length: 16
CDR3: CATREGQGPMNTEAFF

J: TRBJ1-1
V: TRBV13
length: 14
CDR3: CASSLGQGNTEAFF

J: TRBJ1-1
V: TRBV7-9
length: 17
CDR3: CASSLEPGQGDDTEAFF

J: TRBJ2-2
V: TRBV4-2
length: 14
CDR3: CASSQGDLTGELFF

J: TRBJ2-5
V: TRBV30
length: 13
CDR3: CAWSGSGQETQYF

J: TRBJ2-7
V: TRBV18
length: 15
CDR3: CASSPLDLGWDEQYF

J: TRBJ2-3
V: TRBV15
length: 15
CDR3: CATSRTSGKSDTQYF

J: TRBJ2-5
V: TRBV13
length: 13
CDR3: CASSTEGWETQYF

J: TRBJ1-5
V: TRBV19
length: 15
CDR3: CASSIVQGSNQPQHF

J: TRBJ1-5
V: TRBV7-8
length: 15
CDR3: CASSLQSGVSQPQHF

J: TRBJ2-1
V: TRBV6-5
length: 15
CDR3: CASRAGTSGNNEQFF

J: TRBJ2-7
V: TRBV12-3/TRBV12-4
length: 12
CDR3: CASRRGWYEQYF

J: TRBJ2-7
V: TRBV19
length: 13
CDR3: CASSSTSQYEQYF

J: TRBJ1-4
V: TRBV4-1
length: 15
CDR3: CASSPSGAGGEKLFF

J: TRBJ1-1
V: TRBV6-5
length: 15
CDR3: CASSSGTAGNTEAFF

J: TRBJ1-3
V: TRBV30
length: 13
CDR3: CAWVQGAGNTIYF

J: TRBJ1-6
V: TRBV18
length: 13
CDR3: CASSPPVNSPLHF

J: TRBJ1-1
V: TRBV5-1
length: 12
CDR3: CASSLNSAEAFF

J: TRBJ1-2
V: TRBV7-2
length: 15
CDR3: CASSLGQGSNYGYTF

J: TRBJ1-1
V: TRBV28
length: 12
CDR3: CASSLGQGPAFF

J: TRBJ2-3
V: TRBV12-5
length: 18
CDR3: CASSPAPKTERASDTQYF

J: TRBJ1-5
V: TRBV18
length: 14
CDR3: CASSPSASNQPQHF

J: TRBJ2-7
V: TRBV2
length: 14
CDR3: CASSVRDASYEQYF

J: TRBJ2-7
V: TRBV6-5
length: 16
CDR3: CASSYSGAPSSYEQYF

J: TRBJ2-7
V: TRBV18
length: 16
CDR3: CASSPIGPGGAYEQYF

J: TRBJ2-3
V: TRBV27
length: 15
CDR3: CASTTAGTSTDTQYF

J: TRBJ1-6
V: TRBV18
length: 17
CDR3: CASSVITPLTPNSPLHF

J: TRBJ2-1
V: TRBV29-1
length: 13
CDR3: CSESRAIYNEQFF

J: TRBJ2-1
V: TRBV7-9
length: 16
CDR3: CASSFVPGLEDNEQFF

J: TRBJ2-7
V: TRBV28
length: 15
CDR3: CASSFWGEGPYEQYF

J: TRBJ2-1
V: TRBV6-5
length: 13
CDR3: CASSYASGNEQFF

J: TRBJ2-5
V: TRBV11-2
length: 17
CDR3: CASSLGGLAGLGETQYF

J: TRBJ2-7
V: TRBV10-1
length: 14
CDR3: CASSEGLAEHEQYF

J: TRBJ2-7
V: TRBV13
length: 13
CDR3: CASSLERTQEQYF

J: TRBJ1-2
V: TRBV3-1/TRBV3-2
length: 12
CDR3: CASSQTDYGYTF

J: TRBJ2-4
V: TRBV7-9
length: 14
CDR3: CASSLAGTKNIQYF

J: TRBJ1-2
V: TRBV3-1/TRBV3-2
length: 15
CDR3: CASSPLQGMGYGYTF

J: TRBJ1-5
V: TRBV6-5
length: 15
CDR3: CASSLRGASNQPQHF

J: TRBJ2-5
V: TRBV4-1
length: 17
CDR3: CASSQVRGAGALETQYF

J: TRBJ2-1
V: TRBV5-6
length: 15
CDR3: CASSLQPSSYNEQFF

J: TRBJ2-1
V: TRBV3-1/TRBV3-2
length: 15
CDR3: CASSQGLAGGPIPFF

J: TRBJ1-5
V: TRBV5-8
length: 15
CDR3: CASSLEGREGQPQHF

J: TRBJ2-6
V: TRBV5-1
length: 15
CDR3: CASSPGTSGANVLTF

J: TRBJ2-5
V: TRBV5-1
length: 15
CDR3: CASSLATGGWETQYF

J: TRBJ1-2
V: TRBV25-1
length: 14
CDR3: CASSEFVRGGGYTF

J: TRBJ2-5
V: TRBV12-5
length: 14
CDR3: CASGLVGGGSTQYF

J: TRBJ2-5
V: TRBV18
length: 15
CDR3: CASSPPAARGETQYF

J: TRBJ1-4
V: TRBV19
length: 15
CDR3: CASGRTGQYNEKLFF

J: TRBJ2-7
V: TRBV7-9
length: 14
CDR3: CASSAAGSPYEQYF

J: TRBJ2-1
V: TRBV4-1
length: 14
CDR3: CASSPADRGDEQFF

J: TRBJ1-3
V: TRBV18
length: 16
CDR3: CASSPLPDPSGNTIYF

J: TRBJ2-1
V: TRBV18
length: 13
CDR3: CASSTTLYNEQFF

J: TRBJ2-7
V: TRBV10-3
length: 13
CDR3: CAISARWDSEQYF

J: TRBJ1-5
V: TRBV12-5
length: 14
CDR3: CASANSGGGQPQHF

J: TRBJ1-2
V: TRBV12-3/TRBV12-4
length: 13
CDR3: CASSYDTFYGYTF

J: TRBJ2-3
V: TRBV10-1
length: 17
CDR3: CASSESTLAGETDTQYF

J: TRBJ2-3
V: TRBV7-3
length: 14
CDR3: CASSSQGRADTQYF

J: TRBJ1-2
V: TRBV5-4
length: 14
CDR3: CASREGGANYGYTF

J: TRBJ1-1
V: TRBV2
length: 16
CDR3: CASSARAGRLNTEAFF

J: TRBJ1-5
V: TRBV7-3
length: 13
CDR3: CASTLDGIQPQHF